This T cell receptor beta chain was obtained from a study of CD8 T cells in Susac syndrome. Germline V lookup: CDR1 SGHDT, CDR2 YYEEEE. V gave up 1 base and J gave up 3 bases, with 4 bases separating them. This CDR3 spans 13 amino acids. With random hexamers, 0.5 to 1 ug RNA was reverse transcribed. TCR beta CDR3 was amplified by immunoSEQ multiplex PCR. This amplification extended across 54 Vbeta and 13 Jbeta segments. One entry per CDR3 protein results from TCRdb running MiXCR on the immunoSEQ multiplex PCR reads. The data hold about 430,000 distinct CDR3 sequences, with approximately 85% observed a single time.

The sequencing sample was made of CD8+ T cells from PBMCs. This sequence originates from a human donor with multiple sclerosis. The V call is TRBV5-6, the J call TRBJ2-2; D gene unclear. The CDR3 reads CASSLMDTGELFF. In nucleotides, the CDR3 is TGTGCCAGCAGCTTGATGGACACCGGGGAGCTGTTTTTT.